One sample yielded the 21 T cell receptor beta chains listed below, sequenced in a study of CD8 T cells in ankylosing spondylitis. One entry per CDR3 protein, called by TCRdb with MiXCR from the 5' RACE reads. The sample includes 300,000 to 350,000 distinct CDR3 sequences, 9.5% to 13% of them seen just once. The sequencing input was blood, either unsorted or a sorted T cell fraction (not recorded which). The receptor source for this set is a female donor with ankylosing spondylitis or in good health (not recorded which).

This clonotype was found many times. The chain combines TRBV12-3 or TRBV12-4 with TRBJ1-4, with D unresolved. V was shortened by 8 bases and J by 7 bases, with 11 bases between the two germline ends. This CDR3 spans 12 amino acids. The CDR3 bases are TGTGCCAGCGGCGCCGGGGTTGAAAAACTGTTTTTT. It specifies CASGAGVEKLFF.

This chain joins TRBV20-1 and TRBJ2-5, with a weak D call TRBD2 (6 bases). V was shortened by 0 bases and J by 6 bases, with 8 bases between the two germline ends. Germline values: CDR1 DFQATT, CDR2 SNEGSKA (reference sequence). The CDR3 spans 12 residues. CDR3 loop: CSAREGRKTQYF. In nucleotides, the CDR3 is TGCAGTGCTAGAGAGGGGAGGAAGACCCAGTACTTC.

This clonotype was observed many times. The rearrangement links TRBV10-3 to TRBJ2-3, with D maybe TRBD2 (5 bases). V lost 4 bases to trimming and J lost 9 bases, with 17 bases between them. The CDR3 sequence is 14 residues long. The V gene's germline CDR1 is ENHRY and CDR2 SYGVKD. CDR3 nucleotides: TGTGCCATCAGTGGGAAGGACTCCCCGGGGACGCAGTATTTT. It encodes CAISGKDSPGTQYF.

This clonotype was picked up many times. The V call is TRBV7-2, the J call TRBJ2-3; no clear D. The CDR3 contains 16 residues. V was clipped by 1 base and J by 2 bases, with 13 bases between them. The germline V gene has CDR1 SGHTA and CDR2 FQGNSA. The CDR3 coding sequence is TGTGCCAGCAGCTTAGAATCCGGGCGTGACACAGATACGCAGTATTTT. This encodes CASSLESGRDTDTQYF.

This clonotype showed up many times. This chain connects TRBV5-1 to TRBJ1-1; a possible D gene is TRBD1 (5 bases). Germline values: CDR1 SGHRS, CDR2 YFSETQ. The CDR3 extends over 12 amino acids. V was pared by 2 bases and J by 8 bases, with 10 bases between. The CDR3 DNA reads TGCGCCAGCAGCTTCCCAGGGAAAGAAGCTTTCTTT. It is translated as CASSFPGKEAFF.

This clonotype came up a few times. The chain links TRBV7-2 to TRBJ2-2, with a possible D match to TRBD1 (5 bases). This CDR3 has 14 residues. Germline CDR1 is SGHTA and CDR2 is FQGNSA. V was shortened by 5 bases and J by 4 bases, with 11 bases between the two germline ends. CDR3 residues: CASSAARVTGELFF. The CDR3 DNA follows: TGTGCCAGCAGCGCGGCCAGGGTCACCGGGGAGCTGTTTTTT.

This clonotype showed up just a few times. The genes are TRBV28 and TRBJ1-5; TRBD1 might be the D (5 bases). The germline V gene encodes CDR1 MDHEN and CDR2 SYDVKM. V dropped 7 bases and J dropped 2 bases, with 12 bases sitting between them. This CDR3 spans 14 amino acids. This chain's CDR3 is CASKDWGGNQPQHF. In nucleotides, the CDR3 is TGTGCCAGCAAGGATTGGGGGGGCAATCAGCCCCAGCATTTT.

The sample holds many counts of this clonotype. This sequence joins TRBV28 and TRBJ1-1; D is unresolved. V was trimmed by 3 bases and J by 1 base, leaving 9 bases between them. Germline V gives CDR1 MDHEN, CDR2 SYDVKM. The CDR3 has 14 amino acids. CDR3 DNA: TGTGCCAGCAGTTTCGCTCTGGGGAACACTGAAGCTTTCTTT. It specifies CASSFALGNTEAFF.

Points on this clonotype: This may come from a read error, since a much larger clone is one base off. The genes are TRBV27 and TRBJ2-1, with no clear D. The V gene's germline CDR1 is MNHEY and CDR2 SMNVEV (reference sequence). The CDR3 runs 12 residues. The CDR3 loop is CAISTIDDEQFF. In nucleotides, the CDR3 is TGTGCCATCAGTACCATAGATGATGAGCAGTTCTTC.

This clonotype occurred many times. This chain joins TRBV10-2 and TRBJ1-5, with 8 nucleotides matching TRBD1. Germline values: CDR1 WSHSY, CDR2 SAAADI. The CDR3 is 14 residues long. V gave up 4 bases and J gave up 6 bases; unmatched junction bases: 5. This CDR3 reads CASSGAGGGQPQHF. Here the CDR3 DNA reads TGCGCCAGCAGTGGGGCAGGGGGCGGTCAGCCCCAGCATTTT.

The chain combines TRBV27 with TRBJ2-1; 7 bases line up with TRBD1. The CDR3 is 14 residues long. V lost 5 bases, J lost 2 bases, and 3 bases stayed unmatched. Germline-derived CDR1 and CDR2 are MNHEY and SMNVEV (reference sequence). For the CDR3, the DNA is TGTGCCAGCAGTACCCAGGGGGCCTACAATGAGCAGTTCTTC. It translates to CASSTQGAYNEQFF.

There are many counts of this clonotype. The genes are TRBV29-1 and TRBJ2-3; TRBD1 aligns across 7 bases. The V gene end was trimmed by 4 bases and the J gene end by 2 bases; junction bases not matched to a gene: 9. Germline assignment: CDR1 SQVTM and CDR2 ANQGSEA. The CDR3 sequence is 15 residues long. The CDR3 protein is CSVAQGTVNTDTQYF. CDR3 DNA: TGCAGCGTTGCCCAGGGGACAGTTAACACAGATACGCAGTATTTT.

This clonotype has at least ten counts. The rearrangement joins TRBV4-2 to TRBJ2-1, with a possible D match to TRBD1 (6 bases). The CDR3 runs 15 residues. The germline V gene encodes CDR1 LGHNA and CDR2 YNFKEQ. V lost 3 bases and J lost 4, with 13 bases in between. In nucleotides, the CDR3 is TGTGCCAGCAGCCACTCCGGGACAAGGTACAATGAGCAGTTCTTC. It encodes CASSHSGTRYNEQFF.

In this sample, this clonotype turned up many times. The V and J genes are TRBV10-2 and TRBJ2-1, with a tentative D call TRBD1 (5 bases). V was trimmed by 5 bases and J by 8 bases, leaving 10 bases between them. The CDR3 is 12 residues long. CDR1 WSHSY and CDR2 SAAADI come from the germline V gene. The CDR3: CASSYSGHEQFF. The CDR3 region has the DNA TGCGCCAGCAGTTATTCAGGGCATGAGCAGTTCTTC.

The genes are TRBV7-9 and TRBJ2-3; possibly TRBD2 for D (6 bases). Trimming removed 3 bases from V and 2 bases from J, with 9 bases in between. In germline, CDR1 is SEHNR, CDR2 FQNEAQ (reference sequence). CDR3 size: 14 residues. The CDR3 DNA is TGTGCCAGCAGCTTCGGGACTCTCACAGATACGCAGTATTTT. Its translation is CASSFGTLTDTQYF.

This clonotype was seen repeatedly, ten times or more. This chain uses TRBV28 with TRBJ1-1; a weak D match, TRBD1 (6 bases). The CDR3 extends over 11 amino acids. The V and J ends lost 8 bases and 7 bases respectively, with 11 bases between them. Germline V CDR1 and CDR2: MDHEN, SYDVKM. CDR3 coding DNA: TGTGCCAGCTTGGGGGCAGTTGAAGCTTTCTTT. This encodes CASLGAVEAFF.

This clonotype has a count of ten or more. The V and J genes are TRBV5-1 and TRBJ2-1; D might be TRBD2 (8 bases). The CDR3 spans 18 residues. The V end was cut by 4 bases, the J end by 1 base, with 21 bases between. Germline V CDR1 and CDR2: SGHRS, YFSETQ. CDR3 nucleotide sequence: TGCGCCAGCAGCCGGGAGGGGGGACAGACATATTCCTACAATGAGCAGTTCTTC. This translates into CASSREGGQTYSYNEQFF.

This clonotype turned up a few times. The chain recombines TRBV12-3 or TRBV12-4 with TRBJ2-3, with 7 bases fitting TRBD2. The ends lost 6 bases at V and 0 bases at J; junction bases unmatched: 12. This CDR3 region has 17 residues. The CDR3, as DNA: TGTGCCAGCAGCCCCCAAATCAAGCGGGATAGCACAGATACGCAGTATTTT. Protein product: CASSPQIKRDSTDTQYF.

This clonotype showed up many times. V is TRBV28 and J is TRBJ2-3, with D possibly matching TRBD1 (5 bases). CDR3 length equals 15 residues. Germline V gene data show CDR1 as MDHEN and CDR2 as SYDVKM. V shed 3 bases and J shed 1 base, with 11 bases lying between them. The CDR3 here is CASSFQGFRTDTQYF. The CDR3 bases are TGTGCCAGCAGTTTTCAGGGATTCCGCACAGATACGCAGTATTTT.

The CDR3 DNA reads as TGTGCCCACGGGACCCGAAGGAGTGGCATGGAGCTGTTTTTT. Protein: CAHGTRRSGMELFF. The chain has TRBV7-8 and TRBJ2-2, with D perhaps assigned TRBD1 or TRBD2 (5 bases each). This CDR3 contains 14 residues. In germline, CDR1 is SGHVS, CDR2 FQNEAQ. V was shortened by 11 bases and J by 10 bases, with 23 bases between the two germline ends. Full variable domain (rest looked up from reference TRBV7-8 and TRBJ2-2): GAGVSQSPRYKVAKRGQDVALRCDPISGHVSLFWYQQALGQGPEFLTYFQNEAQLDKSGLPSDRFFAERPEGSVSTLKIQRTQQEDSAVYLCAHGTRRSGMELFFGEGSRLTVL.

This clonotype was seen at least ten times. The chain recombines TRBV5-1 with TRBJ1-4; D is unresolved. The V gene lost 3 bases and the J gene lost 6 bases, with 3 bases spanning the gap. The CDR3 length is 11 residues. CDR1 and CDR2 (germline): SGHRS, YFSETQ. CDR3 nucleotides: TGCGCCAGCAGCTCAGATGAAAAACTGTTTTTT. Its translation is CASSSDEKLFF. Full variable domain (rest looked up from reference TRBV5-1 and TRBJ1-4): KAGVTQTPRYLIKTRGQQVTLSCSPISGHRSVSWYQQTPGQGLQFLFEYFSETQRNKGNFPGRFSGRQFSNSRSEMNVSTLELGDSALYLCASSSDEKLFFGSGTQLSVL.